These 10 T cell receptor beta chains were sequenced from one sample in a study of blood T cell repertoires in COVID-19. Data came from immunoSEQ multiplex PCR; TCRdb stores just in-frame clones and leaves some out. The sample comprises around 53,000 clones, about 83% of which are singletons, and roughly 6.5% rests with the top ten. Source material: peripheral blood. The receptors were sampled from a woman aged 55-70 years with COVID-19, enrolled during active disease.

CDR3: CASSPEGARSQPQHF. The CDR3 coding sequence is TGCGCCAGCAGCCCGGAGGGTGCAAGGAGTCAGCCCCAGCATTTT. The chain has TRBV5-1 and TRBJ1-5; unclear D gene. Germline V gene sequence: CDR1 SGHRS, CDR2 YFSETQ. V was pared by 4 bases and J by 6 bases, with 17 bases between. This CDR3 region has 15 residues.

This clone was picked up one time. The genes are TRBV20-1 and TRBJ1-1; D unresolved. The CDR3 length is 13 residues. The V end lost 3 bases, the J end lost 3 bases, and 11 bases lay between the germline ends. The germline V gene encodes CDR1 DFQATT and CDR2 SNEGSKA (reference sequence). The CDR3 loop reads CSASQAGDTEAFF. The CDR3 nucleotides read TGCAGTGCTAGTCAGGCGGGAGACACTGAAGCTTTCTTT.

The chain joins TRBV6-5 to TRBJ1-1; D is perhaps TRBD1 (5 bases). V gave up 7 bases and J gave up 5 bases, with 14 bases separating them. The CDR3 loop spans 13 amino acids. The V gene's germline CDR1 is MNHEY and CDR2 SVGAGI. CDR3 sequence: CASTRGAGTEAFF. The CDR3 nucleotides read TGTGCCAGCACAAGGGGCGCGGGGACTGAAGCTTTCTTT.

This clone occurred once. The chain uses TRBV24-1 and TRBJ2-1; D may be TRBD1 (6 bases). This CDR3 is 17 amino acids long. Trimming stripped 3 bases from V and 7 bases from J, with 21 bases between. Germline values: CDR1 KGHDR, CDR2 SFDVKD. CDR3 DNA sequence: TGTGCCACCAGTGATGAGACCCAGCGACAGGTGGTGAATGAGCAGTTCTTC. It specifies CATSDETQRQVVNEQFF.

The V gene is TRBV15, the J gene TRBJ2-4; TRBD2 matches at 8 bases. From germline, CDR1 is LNHNV and CDR2 YYDKDF (reference sequence). The CDR3 is 17 amino acids. The V segment lost 5 bases and the J segment 0 bases; nucleotides outside the gene matches: 9. The chain's CDR3 is CATSHLGTRVAKNIQYF. In nucleotides, the CDR3 is TGTGCCACCAGCCATCTAGGGACTAGGGTAGCCAAAAACATTCAGTACTTC.

This chain joins TRBV6-5 and TRBJ1-5; 7 positions match TRBD1. The CDR3 has 14 residues. The germline gives CDR1 MNHEY, CDR2 SVGAGI. With 5 bases clipped from V and 7 bases from J, the junction kept 8 bases outside the gene matches. The CDR3 protein is CASSQTGLNQPQHF. CDR3 nucleotide sequence: TGTGCCAGCAGTCAGACAGGGTTAAACCAGCCCCAGCATTTT.

The chain has TRBV11-2 and TRBJ1-1; tentatively, D is TRBD1 (5 bases). In germline, CDR1 is SGHAT, CDR2 FQNNGV. CDR3 length equals 15 residues. V lost 3 bases, J lost 0 bases, and 11 bases lay in between. The CDR3 sequence is CASSFNQGVNTEAFF. As DNA, the CDR3 is TGTGCCAGCAGCTTTAACCAAGGGGTGAACACTGAAGCTTTCTTT.

J is TRBJ2-5 and V is TRBV6-5; 9 positions match TRBD2. CDR1 MNHEY and CDR2 SVGAGI come from the germline V gene. Trimming at V came to 6 bases and at J to 4 bases, leaving 3 bases not matched to a gene. The CDR3 has 13 amino acids. As DNA, the CDR3 is TGTGCCAGCAGGGTAGCGGGAGCAGAGACCCAGTACTTC. This gives the protein CASRVAGAETQYF.

The chain uses TRBV5-5 and TRBJ2-1; D unclear. Trimming left V 1 base short and J 4 bases short, with 9 bases between. Germline CDR1 is SGHKS and CDR2 is YYEKEE (reference sequence). This CDR3 spans 14 amino acids. The CDR3 sequence: CASSLSVLYNEQFF. CDR3 bases: TGTGCCAGCAGCTTGAGTGTCCTATACAATGAGCAGTTCTTC. Full variable domain (remainder filled in from reference TRBV5-5 and TRBJ2-1): DAGVTQSPTHLIKTRGQQVTLRCSPISGHKSVSWYQQVLGQGPQFIFQYYEKEERGRGNFPDRFSARQFPNYSSELNVNALLLGDSALYLCASSLSVLYNEQFFGPGTRLTVL.

The chain combines TRBV24-1 with TRBJ1-2, with TRBD1 as a possible D gene (6 bases). V lost 3 bases, J lost 5 bases, and 6 bases lay in between. Germline V CDR1 and CDR2: KGHDR, SFDVKD. There are 12 residues in the CDR3. The CDR3 nucleotides read TGTGCCACCAGTGATGGACAGTATGGCTACACCTTC. This encodes CATSDGQYGYTF.